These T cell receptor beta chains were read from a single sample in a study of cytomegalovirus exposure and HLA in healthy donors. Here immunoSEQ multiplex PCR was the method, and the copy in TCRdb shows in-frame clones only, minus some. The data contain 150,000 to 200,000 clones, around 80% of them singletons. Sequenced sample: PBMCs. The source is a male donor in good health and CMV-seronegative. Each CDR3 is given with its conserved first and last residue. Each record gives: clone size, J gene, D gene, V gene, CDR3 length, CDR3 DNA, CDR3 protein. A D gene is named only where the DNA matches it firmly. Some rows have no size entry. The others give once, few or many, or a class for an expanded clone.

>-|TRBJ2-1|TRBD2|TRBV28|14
TGTGCCAGCAGTACTAGCGGGAGTGTAAATGAGCAGTTCTTC
CASSTSGSVNEQFF
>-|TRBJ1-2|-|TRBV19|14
TGTGCCAGTAGTGCATTGGAGCAAGGCGGTAGCTACACCTTC
CASSALEQGGSYTF
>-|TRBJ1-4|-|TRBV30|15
TGTGCCTGGAGTGCCCTAGGGGCGACTAATGAAAAACTGTTTTTT
CAWSALGATNEKLFF
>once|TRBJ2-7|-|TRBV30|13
TGTGCCTGGATGGGGGCCGGTACCTACGAGCAGTACTTC
CAWMGAGTYEQYF
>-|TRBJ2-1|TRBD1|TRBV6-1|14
TGTGCCAGCACCGCTCGACAGGGGGTGGATGAGCAGTTCTTC
CASTARQGVDEQFF
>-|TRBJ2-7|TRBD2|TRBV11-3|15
TGTGCCAGCAGCACTACTAGCGGGGGGCCGAACGAGCAGTACTTC
CASSTTSGGPNEQYF
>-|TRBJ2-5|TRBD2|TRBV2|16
TGTGCCAGCAGCCGAGGAGGGCTAGCGGGGGGAGGGACCCAGTACTTC
CASSRGGLAGGGTQYF
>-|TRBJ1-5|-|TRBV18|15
TGTGCCAGCTCACTACAGGGCACTAGCAATCAGCCCCAGCATTTT
CASSLQGTSNQPQHF
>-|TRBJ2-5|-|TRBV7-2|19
TGTGCCAGCAGCTTACAGGAGGGCCTAAGAGAAGGGGTACGAGAGACCCAGTACTTC
CASSLQEGLREGVRETQYF
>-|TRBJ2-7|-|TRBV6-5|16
TGTGCCAGCAGTTACTCTGGAGGGGGCAAGACCTACGAGCAGTACTTC
CASSYSGGGKTYEQYF